The clone carrying this T cell receptor (beta chain) was observed a few times. The antigen remains unidentified. From the RT-PCR reads, TCRdb called clonotypes with MiXCR, one entry per CDR3 protein. The data contain hundreds of thousands of distinct CDR3 sequences, about a fifth of them singletons. These data belong to a study of response to subunit inactivated influenza vaccine. The length of the CDR3 is 14 residues. V lost 3 bases and J 5 bases, leaving 13 bases between the germline ends. Study results and caveats: Authors suggested seasonal influenza vaccinations each recruit few new T cells.

Sequenced here: PBMCs from blood, sampled more than 4 days after vaccination. V and J are TRBV12-3 or TRBV12-4 and TRBJ2-5; D is possibly TRBD1 (6 bases). The sequence was collected from a man over 45 who received an inactivated influenza vaccine. The CDR3 loop is CASSLRGGMETQYF. CDR3 bases: TGTGCCAGCAGTTTGCGAGGGGGAATGGAGACCCAGTACTTC.